These 23 T cell receptor beta chains originate from one sample sequenced in a study of cytomegalovirus exposure and HLA in healthy donors. Use of 60 Vbeta and 13 Jbeta primers characterized the PCR. Method: immunoSEQ multiplex PCR; TCRdb's copy keeps in-frame clones and lacks some. The sample has around 140,000 clones, more than 75% seen once; the top ten hold 5.2%. The sequencing input was PBMCs. The receptor source for this set is a woman aged 25 to 39 in good health and CMV-seronegative.

The rearrangement uses TRBV6-5 and TRBJ2-2, with D perhaps matching TRBD2 (7 bases). The CDR3 contains 15 residues. V shed 6 bases and J shed 2 bases, with 13 bases lying between them. In germline, CDR1 is MNHEY, CDR2 SVGAGI. This chain's CDR3 is CASRSGGPNTGELFF. As DNA, the CDR3 is TGTGCCAGCAGATCCGGGGGGCCTAACACCGGGGAGCTGTTTTTT.

The J gene is TRBJ1-3, the V gene TRBV29-1; TRBD1 aligns across 9 bases. V trimming: 6 bases; J trimming: 4 bases; junction bases outside the gene matches: 7. Germline lookup yields CDR1 SQVTM and CDR2 ANQGSEA. This CDR3 is 14 amino acids long. In nucleotides, the CDR3 is TGCAGCGTACGGACACAGGGGGCGGGAAACACCATATATTTT. This translates into CSVRTQGAGNTIYF.

The chain employs TRBV19 and TRBJ2-5; the D gene is possibly TRBD1 (6 bases). This CDR3 comprises 11 residues. V gave up 3 bases and J gave up 9 bases, with 8 bases separating them. Per germline, CDR1 LNHDA and CDR2 SQIVND (reference sequence). Here the CDR3 reads CASSIRGSQYF. CDR3 DNA sequence: TGTGCCAGTAGTATTAGGGGGTCCCAGTACTTC.

The gene calls are TRBV11-2 and TRBJ2-1; TRBD2 matches 7 bases. The germline CDR1 and CDR2 sequences are SGHAT and FQNNGV. CDR3 size: 16 residues. V lost 0 bases, J lost 10 bases, and 12 bases stayed unmatched. CDR3 bases: TGTGCCAGCAGCTTAGAACCTTCGGGAGGACGACGGGAGCAGTTCTTC. The encoded protein is CASSLEPSGGRREQFF.

The chain has TRBV29-1 and TRBJ2-5, with D hard to call. The V gene's germline CDR1 is SQVTM and CDR2 ANQGSEA. The germline V and J ends were trimmed by 5 bases and 5 bases, with 9 bases remaining between them. The CDR3 is made up of 11 amino acids. The CDR3 nucleotides read TGCAGCGTTCTGGGCAGGGAGACCCAGTACTTC. Its translation: CSVLGRETQYF.

This chain connects TRBV19 to TRBJ2-5; TRBD2 is a possible D gene (6 bases). Trimming stripped 5 bases from V and 6 bases from J, with 13 bases between. Germline assignment: CDR1 LNHDA and CDR2 SQIVND (reference sequence). This CDR3 comprises 13 residues. The CDR3 region is CASSSQLAQTQYF. CDR3 DNA sequence: TGTGCCAGTAGTTCACAACTAGCCCAGACCCAGTACTTC. The full variable domain, completed using reference TRBV19 and TRBJ2-5, is DGGITQSPKYLFRKEGQNVTLSCEQNLNHDAMYWYRQDPGQGLRLIYYSQIVNDFQKGDIAEGYSVSREKKESFPLTVTSAQKNPTAFYLCASSSQLAQTQYFGPGTRLLVL.

The chain is built from TRBV18 and TRBJ1-1; 7 nucleotides match TRBD1. The CDR3 has 16 amino acids. V gave up 5 bases and J gave up 0 bases; unmatched junction bases: 9. The germline CDR1 and CDR2 sequences are KGHSH and LQKENI. The CDR3 region has the DNA TGTGCCAGCTCAGGGCGGCAGGGGGTGATGAACACTGAAGCTTTCTTT. Encoded protein: CASSGRQGVMNTEAFF. The variable domain in full, completed from reference TRBV18 and TRBJ1-1, reads NAGVMQNPRHLVRRRGQEARLRCSPMKGHSHVYWYRQLPEEGLKFMVYLQKENIIDESGMPKERFSAEFPKEGPSILRIQQVVRGDSAAYFCASSGRQGVMNTEAFFGQGTRLTVV.

This CDR3 is CASSPRQGPYEQYF. The CDR3 coding sequence is TGTGCCAGCAGCCCCCGACAGGGCCCCTACGAGCAGTACTTC. This chain connects TRBV28 to TRBJ2-7, with 7 bases lining up with TRBD1. Germline lookup yields CDR1 MDHEN and CDR2 SYDVKM. Trimming removed 6 bases from V and 2 bases from J; junction bases left unmatched: 7. There are 14 residues in the CDR3.

V and J are TRBV28 and TRBJ1-5; no clear D gene. This CDR3 has 12 residues. V was pared by 3 bases and J by 6 bases, with 6 bases between. From germline, CDR1 is MDHEN and CDR2 SYDVKM. CDR3 protein: CASSFPGQPQHF. DNA for the CDR3: TGTGCCAGCAGTTTTCCCGGTCAGCCCCAGCATTTT.

The chain uses TRBV21-1 and TRBJ2-2; the DNA was not used to check the table's D call, TRBD2. TRBV21-1 is deemed a pseudogene. This CDR3 has 18 residues. The CDR3 DNA follows: TGTGCCAGCAGCAAAGAGACTAGCGGCCCTACGGGGGCCGGGGAGCTGTTTTTT. It codes for CASSKETSGPTGAGELFF.

This sequence joins TRBV5-1 and TRBJ2-2, with D tentatively TRBD1 (6 bases). The germline V and J ends were trimmed by 1 base and 0 bases, with 7 bases remaining between them. In germline, CDR1 is SGHRS, CDR2 YFSETQ. This CDR3 region has 15 residues. The CDR3 reads CASSLNRANTGELFF. As DNA, the CDR3 is TGCGCCAGCAGCTTGAACAGGGCGAACACCGGGGAGCTGTTTTTT.

The chain recombines TRBV7-6 with TRBJ1-1; D is perhaps TRBD1 (6 bases). The CDR3 has 15 residues. Trimming took off 1 base at V and 7 bases at J, with 16 bases between the two ends. The V gene's germline CDR1 is SGHVS and CDR2 FNYEAQ. CDR3 DNA sequence: TGTGCCAGCAGCTTAGTTGCGGGGGCGCGAGTTGAAGCTTTCTTT. This translates into CASSLVAGARVEAFF. Drawing the rest from reference TRBV7-6 and TRBJ1-1, the complete variable domain is GAGVSQSPRYKVTKRGQDVALRCDPISGHVSLYWYRQALGQGPEFLTYFNYEAQQDKSGLPNDRFSAERPEGSISTLTIQRTEQRDSAMYRCASSLVAGARVEAFFGQGTRLTVV.

The V call is TRBV4-3, the J call TRBJ1-2; D is unresolved. The CDR3 totals 15 residues. Germline V CDR1 and CDR2: LGHNA, YSLEER. V was cut by 0 bases and J by 7 bases, with 15 bases left in between. The CDR3 protein is CASSQDSGLFFGYTF. The DNA for the CDR3 is TGCGCCAGCAGCCAAGATTCAGGTCTCTTCTTTGGCTACACCTTC.

The chain couples TRBV5-1 to TRBJ2-3; perhaps TRBD1 as D (5 bases). V was pared by 0 bases and J by 1 base, with 15 bases between. Looked up from germline, CDR1 is SGHRS and CDR2 is YFSETQ. The CDR3 has 17 residues. CDR3 loop: CASSLGAGLGGTDTQYF. The DNA of the CDR3 is TGCGCCAGCAGCTTGGGTGCAGGGCTAGGGGGCACAGATACGCAGTATTTT.

V and J are TRBV10-3 and TRBJ2-3; D is undetermined. V lost 6 bases and J lost 2, with 9 bases in between. The CDR3 has 13 amino acids. From germline, CDR1 is ENHRY and CDR2 SYGVKD. The CDR3 DNA is TGTGCCATCAGCCAACACCTCACAGATACGCAGTATTTT. This translates into CAISQHLTDTQYF.

This clone was seen only once. V is TRBV9 and J is TRBJ2-2, with 11 bases lining up with TRBD2. The CDR3 is made up of 16 amino acids. With V trimmed by 3 bases and J by 7 bases, 8 bases remained unmatched. In germline, CDR1 is SGDLS, CDR2 YYNGEE. CDR3 sequence (DNA): TGTGCCAGCAGCGCAACTAGCGGGAGATATGACGGGGAGCTGTTTTTT. Amino acid sequence: CASSATSGRYDGELFF.

The V and J genes are TRBV11-1 and TRBJ2-2, with TRBD1 matching 7 bases. From germline, CDR1 is SGHAT and CDR2 FQDESV (reference sequence). The CDR3 extends over 13 amino acids. The V and J ends lost 9 bases and 5 bases, in that order; junction bases with no gene match: 6. CDR3 loop: CASRTGRTGELFF. CDR3 in DNA: TGTGCCAGTAGGACAGGCCGGACCGGGGAGCTGTTTTTT.

The V call is TRBV6-6, the J call TRBJ2-7; perhaps TRBD1 as D (6 bases). This CDR3 contains 14 residues. Germline assignment: CDR1 MNHNY and CDR2 SVGAGI (reference sequence). The V end lost 5 bases, the J end lost 6 bases, and 17 bases lay between the germline ends. DNA for the CDR3: TGTGCCAGCAGTCCCGGCCAGGGGAGTACCGAGCAGTACTTC. Amino acid sequence: CASSPGQGSTEQYF.

This chain links TRBV29-1 with TRBJ1-1, with D perhaps matching TRBD1 (5 bases). The ends were cut back, 4 bases at V and 0 bases at J, with 9 bases in the middle. Germline loops: CDR1 SQVTM, CDR2 ANQGSEA. CDR3 length: 13 amino acids. Here the CDR3 reads CSVARVLNTEAFF. CDR3 sequence (DNA): TGCAGCGTTGCCAGGGTTTTGAACACTGAAGCTTTCTTT.

This clone appeared a few times. V gene TRBV6-5 combines with J gene TRBJ1-3; 7 nucleotides line up with TRBD1. Germline V CDR1 and CDR2: MNHEY, SVGAGI. The V gene end was trimmed by 0 bases and the J gene end by 2 bases; junction bases not matched to a gene: 4. CDR3 size: 16 residues. The chain's CDR3 is CASSYSNRGAGNTIYF. CDR3 sequence (DNA): TGTGCCAGCAGTTACTCGAACAGGGGAGCTGGAAACACCATATATTTT.

The chain links TRBV5-6 to TRBJ1-2, with TRBD1 identical over 7 bases. V lost 2 bases to trimming and J lost 5 bases; unmatched junction nucleotides: 12. The CDR3 runs to 16 residues. Germline CDR1 and CDR2: SGHDT and YYEEEE. This CDR3 is CASSLPPGQSLYGYTF. CDR3 nucleotide sequence: TGTGCCAGCAGCTTACCCCCGGGACAGTCTCTATATGGCTACACCTTC.

This clone was observed a single time. This rearrangement joins TRBV10-3 to TRBJ2-1; 7 bases align to TRBD2. Germline V gene lookup returns CDR1 ENHRY and CDR2 SYGVKD. This CDR3 is 16 amino acids long. With V trimmed by 3 bases and J by 2 bases, 7 bases remained unmatched. The chain's CDR3 is CAISDGASGTYNEQFF. The CDR3 DNA is TGTGCCATCAGTGACGGGGCTAGCGGTACCTACAATGAGCAGTTCTTC.

This clone was seen once. CDR3: CASSLALAGAYEQYF. CDR3 nucleotide sequence: TGTGCCAGCAGCTTAGCACTAGCGGGGGCCTACGAGCAGTACTTC. The chain joins TRBV7-2 to TRBJ2-7; 11 nucleotides agree with TRBD2. This CDR3 is 15 amino acids long. Trimming cost V 0 bases and J 2 bases; bases outside gene matches: 0. From germline, CDR1 is SGHTA and CDR2 FQGNSA.